These T cell receptor beta chains were read from a single sample in a study of T cell responses to AZD1222 COVID-19 vaccine. Only in-frame clones appear in the TCRdb table, and some are missing; sequencing was by immunoSEQ multiplex PCR. The sample carries approximately 260,000 clones, 93% recorded once. The sequenced sample was peripheral blood, obtained on day 0 of AZD1222 vaccination. The receptors shown here come from an adult in good health. CDR3s include the opening cysteine and the closing phenylalanine or tryptophan. D genes are given only for firm matches. Expanded clones are given a class, and other clones once, few, many or no size at all.

CDR3 length: 13
V gene: TRBV29-1
J gene: TRBJ2-3
clone size: -
D gene: -
CDR3 DNA: TGCAGCGTTTATGACGGACTCACAGATACGCAGTATTTT
CDR3 protein: CSVYDGLTDTQYF

CDR3 length: 14
V gene: TRBV6-5
J gene: TRBJ2-7
clone size: -
D gene: -
CDR3 DNA: TGTGCCAGCAGTTCACTCGTTCTAGCCCACGAGCAGTACTTC
CDR3 protein: CASSSLVLAHEQYF

CDR3 length: 17
V gene: TRBV4-3
J gene: TRBJ2-5
clone size: -
D gene: TRBD2
CDR3 DNA: TGCGCCAGCAGCCAAGACCTAGCGGGAGAGGGGCAAGAGACCCAGTACTTC
CDR3 protein: CASSQDLAGEGQETQYF

CDR3 length: 16
V gene: TRBV15
J gene: TRBJ2-5
clone size: -
D gene: TRBD2
CDR3 DNA: TGTGCCACCAGCAGTGGACTAGCGGGAGTCCAAGAGACCCAGTACTTC
CDR3 protein: CATSSGLAGVQETQYF

CDR3 length: 16
V gene: TRBV9
J gene: TRBJ2-5
clone size: -
D gene: TRBD2
CDR3 DNA: TGTGCCAGCAGCCCGACTAGCGGGAGGGGCCAAGAGACCCAGTACTTC
CDR3 protein: CASSPTSGRGQETQYF

CDR3 length: 13
V gene: TRBV4-1
J gene: TRBJ1-2
clone size: -
D gene: TRBD1
CDR3 DNA: TGCGCCAGCAGCCACGGACAGGGCGATGGCTACACCTTC
CDR3 protein: CASSHGQGDGYTF

CDR3 length: 15
V gene: TRBV5-5
J gene: TRBJ1-2
clone size: -
D gene: -
CDR3 DNA: TGTGCCAGCAGCTCGAAGGTGGGAGGGGACTATGGCTACACCTTC
CDR3 protein: CASSSKVGGDYGYTF

CDR3 length: 16
V gene: TRBV19
J gene: TRBJ2-7
clone size: -
D gene: TRBD1
CDR3 DNA: TGTGCCAGTAGCTCCCGGCTTGGACAGGCCATATACGAGCAGTACTTC
CDR3 protein: CASSSRLGQAIYEQYF

CDR3 length: 12
V gene: TRBV28
J gene: TRBJ2-3
clone size: -
D gene: -
CDR3 DNA: TGTGCCAGCAGGCCATATGCAGATACGCAGTATTTT
CDR3 protein: CASRPYADTQYF

CDR3 length: 14
V gene: TRBV20-1
J gene: TRBJ1-4
clone size: -
D gene: -
CDR3 DNA: TGCAGTGCTAGTCATACTCCGGGTAATGAAAAACTGTTTTTT
CDR3 protein: CSASHTPGNEKLFF

CDR3 length: 17
V gene: TRBV4-1
J gene: TRBJ1-2
clone size: once
D gene: -
CDR3 DNA: TGCGCCAGCAGCCAAGGGGTGGCCAGGGTACGTAGCTATGGCTACACCTTC
CDR3 protein: CASSQGVARVRSYGYTF

CDR3 length: 17
V gene: TRBV14
J gene: TRBJ2-6
clone size: -
D gene: TRBD1
CDR3 DNA: TGTGCCAGCAGCGCGGGACAGGGGCGGGCTGGGGCCAACGTCCTGACTTTC
CDR3 protein: CASSAGQGRAGANVLTF

CDR3 length: 16
V gene: TRBV7-2
J gene: TRBJ2-1
clone size: -
D gene: TRBD1
CDR3 DNA: TGTGCCAGCAGCTTAGGGGGGACAGGGGCCTACAATGAGCAGTTCTTC
CDR3 protein: CASSLGGTGAYNEQFF

CDR3 length: 14
V gene: TRBV2
J gene: TRBJ2-7
clone size: -
D gene: -
CDR3 DNA: TGTGCCAGCAGCCTAACGGGCCGCGCCTACGAGCAGTACTTC
CDR3 protein: CASSLTGRAYEQYF

CDR3 length: 14
V gene: TRBV18
J gene: TRBJ1-1
clone size: -
D gene: -
CDR3 DNA: TGTGCCAGCTCACCACAGGGGTTGAACACTGAAGCTTTCTTT
CDR3 protein: CASSPQGLNTEAFF

CDR3 length: 13
V gene: TRBV30
J gene: TRBJ2-1
clone size: -
D gene: -
CDR3 DNA: TGTGCCTGGGCGGGACCCAGTAGCGATGAGCAGTTCTTC
CDR3 protein: CAWAGPSSDEQFF

CDR3 length: 16
V gene: TRBV9
J gene: TRBJ2-3
clone size: -
D gene: TRBD1
CDR3 DNA: TGTGCCAGCAGCTCCCGGACAGGGGGCTGGACAGATACGCAGTATTTT
CDR3 protein: CASSSRTGGWTDTQYF

CDR3 length: 13
V gene: TRBV2
J gene: TRBJ1-1
clone size: -
D gene: -
CDR3 DNA: TGTGCCAGCACCCAACTCCCGCGCACTGAAGCTTTCTTT
CDR3 protein: CASTQLPRTEAFF

CDR3 length: 14
V gene: TRBV24-1
J gene: TRBJ2-7
clone size: once
D gene: -
CDR3 DNA: TGTGCCACCAGCCAGACCGGGACAAGATACGAGCAGTACTTC
CDR3 protein: CATSQTGTRYEQYF

CDR3 length: 15
V gene: TRBV5-1
J gene: TRBJ1-1
clone size: -
D gene: -
CDR3 DNA: TGCGCCAGCAGCTTGTTACAAGGGATGAACACTGAAGCTTTCTTT
CDR3 protein: CASSLLQGMNTEAFF

CDR3 length: 15
V gene: TRBV19
J gene: TRBJ1-1
clone size: once
D gene: -
CDR3 DNA: TGTGCCAGTAGTATTTCCCCTGGGGGGGGGACTGAAGCTTTCTTT
CDR3 protein: CASSISPGGGTEAFF

CDR3 length: 15
V gene: TRBV5-1
J gene: TRBJ2-7
clone size: -
D gene: -
CDR3 DNA: TGCGCCAGCAGCACCACTAGCCTCCCTCTCTACGAGCAGTACTTC
CDR3 protein: CASSTTSLPLYEQYF

CDR3 length: 13
V gene: TRBV6-2/TRBV6-3
J gene: TRBJ2-7
clone size: -
D gene: -
CDR3 DNA: TGTGCCAGCAGTTTCCAATTTAGGGGCGAGCAGTACTTC
CDR3 protein: CASSFQFRGEQYF

CDR3 length: 15
V gene: TRBV6-2/TRBV6-3
J gene: TRBJ2-7
clone size: -
D gene: TRBD1
CDR3 DNA: TGTGCCAGCAGTTATGGGGACAGAAGCTCCTACGAGCAGTACTTC
CDR3 protein: CASSYGDRSSYEQYF

CDR3 length: 15
V gene: TRBV10-2
J gene: TRBJ2-1
clone size: once
D gene: -
CDR3 DNA: TGCGCCAGCAGTGAGCCGAGTAGGGGTCATGATGAGCAGTTCTTC
CDR3 protein: CASSEPSRGHDEQFF

CDR3 length: 13
V gene: TRBV7-9
J gene: TRBJ2-1
clone size: once
D gene: -
CDR3 DNA: TGTGCCAGCAGCGTGCCCCGGGCGGATGAGCAGTTCTTC
CDR3 protein: CASSVPRADEQFF

CDR3 length: 15
V gene: TRBV27
J gene: TRBJ1-2
clone size: -
D gene: -
CDR3 DNA: TGTGCCAGCAGTTTAAGAGACGGGGCCTGGTCGGGCTACACCTTC
CDR3 protein: CASSLRDGAWSGYTF

CDR3 length: 14
V gene: TRBV13
J gene: TRBJ1-2
clone size: -
D gene: -
CDR3 DNA: TGTGCCAGCAGCTTAGCGCAGGGCCCCTATGGCTACACCTTC
CDR3 protein: CASSLAQGPYGYTF

CDR3 length: 14
V gene: TRBV19
J gene: TRBJ1-2
clone size: -
D gene: -
CDR3 DNA: TGTGCCAGTAGACTCCTTGGACAGAACTATGGCTACACCTTC
CDR3 protein: CASRLLGQNYGYTF

CDR3 length: 15
V gene: TRBV7-2
J gene: TRBJ2-3
clone size: -
D gene: TRBD2
CDR3 DNA: TGTGCCAGCAGTCTTAGCGGGGCGGGGACAGATACGCAGTATTTT
CDR3 protein: CASSLSGAGTDTQYF

CDR3 length: 16
V gene: TRBV7-6
J gene: TRBJ1-6
clone size: -
D gene: -
CDR3 DNA: TGTGCCAGCAGCATAGACAGACCAGACAATAATTCACCCCTCCACTTT
CDR3 protein: CASSIDRPDNNSPLHF

CDR3 length: 15
V gene: TRBV28
J gene: TRBJ1-4
clone size: -
D gene: -
CDR3 DNA: TGTGCCAGCAGTTTCTTGCAGGGCCGGGCCGAAAAACTGTTTTTT
CDR3 protein: CASSFLQGRAEKLFF

CDR3 length: 14
V gene: TRBV4-2
J gene: TRBJ2-7
clone size: -
D gene: -
CDR3 DNA: TGTGCCAGCAGCCAAGCCCACGAAGGCTACGAGCAGTACTTC
CDR3 protein: CASSQAHEGYEQYF

CDR3 length: 12
V gene: TRBV3-1/TRBV3-2
J gene: TRBJ2-5
clone size: -
D gene: -
CDR3 DNA: TGTGCCAGCAGCCAGCACCAAGAGACCCAGTACTTC
CDR3 protein: CASSQHQETQYF

CDR3 length: 16
V gene: TRBV6-5
J gene: TRBJ2-1
clone size: -
D gene: -
CDR3 DNA: TGTGCCAGCAGTTACGGGGCGGGTCGCTCCTACAATGAGCAGTTCTTC
CDR3 protein: CASSYGAGRSYNEQFF

CDR3 length: 13
V gene: TRBV2
J gene: TRBJ2-2
clone size: -
D gene: -
CDR3 DNA: TGTGCCAGCACCCCCGATCGTACCGGGGAGCTGTTTTTT
CDR3 protein: CASTPDRTGELFF

CDR3 length: 16
V gene: TRBV9
J gene: TRBJ1-2
clone size: -
D gene: TRBD1
CDR3 DNA: TGTGCCAGCAGCGTAGGAGGCGACAGGGCTAACTATGGCTACACCTTC
CDR3 protein: CASSVGGDRANYGYTF

CDR3 length: 13
V gene: TRBV14
J gene: TRBJ1-2
clone size: -
D gene: -
CDR3 DNA: TGTGCCAGCAGTCTACAGGTGGCCTATGGCTACACCTTC
CDR3 protein: CASSLQVAYGYTF

CDR3 length: 13
V gene: TRBV2
J gene: TRBJ2-7
clone size: -
D gene: TRBD1
CDR3 DNA: TGTGCCAGCGGGACAGGGAGAGCCAACGAGCAGTACTTC
CDR3 protein: CASGTGRANEQYF

CDR3 length: 15
V gene: TRBV7-9
J gene: TRBJ2-7
clone size: few
D gene: TRBD1
CDR3 DNA: TGTGCCAGCAGCTTATCTGGAGACAGGGGTTACGAGCAGTACTTC
CDR3 protein: CASSLSGDRGYEQYF

CDR3 length: 13
V gene: TRBV5-6
J gene: TRBJ1-1
clone size: -
D gene: -
CDR3 DNA: TGTGCCAGCAGCGTCGAGTGGAGGGGGGAAGCTTTCTTT
CDR3 protein: CASSVEWRGEAFF

CDR3 length: 18
V gene: TRBV28
J gene: TRBJ1-4
clone size: -
D gene: TRBD1
CDR3 DNA: TGTGCCAGCAGTTTATTACCCGGACAGGGGAGCACTAATGAAAAACTGTTTTTT
CDR3 protein: CASSLLPGQGSTNEKLFF

CDR3 length: 15
V gene: TRBV27
J gene: TRBJ2-2
clone size: few
D gene: TRBD1
CDR3 DNA: TGTGCCAGCAGCGCCGGGACAGGGGTGACCGGGGAGCTGTTTTTT
CDR3 protein: CASSAGTGVTGELFF

CDR3 length: 12
V gene: TRBV2
J gene: TRBJ2-1
clone size: -
D gene: -
CDR3 DNA: TGTGCCAGCGAATCCGGTCACAATGAGCAGTTCTTC
CDR3 protein: CASESGHNEQFF

CDR3 length: 14
V gene: TRBV3-1/TRBV3-2
J gene: TRBJ2-7
clone size: -
D gene: TRBD2
CDR3 DNA: TGTGCCAGCAGCCAACCAGCGGGAGGTCGGGAGCAGTACTTC
CDR3 protein: CASSQPAGGREQYF

CDR3 length: 14
V gene: TRBV28
J gene: TRBJ2-7
clone size: -
D gene: -
CDR3 DNA: TGTGCCAGCGAGGGGACACATAGCACCTACGAGCAGTACTTC
CDR3 protein: CASEGTHSTYEQYF

CDR3 length: 14
V gene: TRBV5-1
J gene: TRBJ2-7
clone size: -
D gene: -
CDR3 DNA: TGCGCCAGCAGCCCATCAGCGGCCTCCTACGAGCAGTACTTC
CDR3 protein: CASSPSAASYEQYF

CDR3 length: 18
V gene: TRBV7-9
J gene: TRBJ2-7
clone size: -
D gene: TRBD2
CDR3 DNA: TGTGCCAGCAGCTTAGAGTTTTCCCTAGCGGGGGGGAAATACGAGCAGTACTTC
CDR3 protein: CASSLEFSLAGGKYEQYF

CDR3 length: 15
V gene: TRBV14
J gene: TRBJ2-5
clone size: -
D gene: -
CDR3 DNA: TGTGCCAGCAGCCAAGATGGGTGGTACCAAGAGACCCAGTACTTC
CDR3 protein: CASSQDGWYQETQYF

CDR3 length: 12
V gene: TRBV28
J gene: TRBJ1-2
clone size: -
D gene: -
CDR3 DNA: TGTGCCAGCAGTCTCAGGGAGTATGGCTACACCTTC
CDR3 protein: CASSLREYGYTF

CDR3 length: 14
V gene: TRBV6-5
J gene: TRBJ1-5
clone size: -
D gene: TRBD1
CDR3 DNA: TGTGCCAGCAGTTTCGACAGGGCGAATCAGCCCCAGCATTTT
CDR3 protein: CASSFDRANQPQHF

CDR3 length: 15
V gene: TRBV19
J gene: TRBJ2-7
clone size: -
D gene: TRBD2
CDR3 DNA: TGTGCCAGTAGTCTCGGGACTAGCGGTCGTTACGAGCAGTACTTC
CDR3 protein: CASSLGTSGRYEQYF

CDR3 length: 19
V gene: TRBV14
J gene: TRBJ2-3
clone size: once
D gene: TRBD2
CDR3 DNA: TGTGCCAGCAGCCACGAATGGGTAGCGGGAAAGGGACGGACAGATACGCAGTATTTT
CDR3 protein: CASSHEWVAGKGRTDTQYF

CDR3 length: 14
V gene: TRBV6-5
J gene: TRBJ2-5
clone size: -
D gene: TRBD2
CDR3 DNA: TGTGCCAGCAGTTTGGGACTAGCGGAAGAGACCCAGTACTTC
CDR3 protein: CASSLGLAEETQYF

CDR3 length: 14
V gene: TRBV28
J gene: TRBJ1-5
clone size: -
D gene: -
CDR3 DNA: TGTGCCAGCAGTCCCCAGACGCTCCAAGGGCCCCAGCATTTT
CDR3 protein: CASSPQTLQGPQHF

CDR3 length: 15
V gene: TRBV29-1
J gene: TRBJ2-3
clone size: -
D gene: TRBD2
CDR3 DNA: TGCAGCGTGCGAGGGACTAGCGAAGACTCAGATACGCAGTATTTT
CDR3 protein: CSVRGTSEDSDTQYF